The 9 T cell receptor beta chains below were found in one sample sequenced in a study of response to subunit inactivated influenza vaccine. Each CDR3 protein is one row after TCRdb ran MiXCR on the RT-PCR reads. This sample has hundreds of thousands of distinct CDR3 sequences, with around 10% found just once. This sample also belongs to another study, concerning T cells expressing NK-cell markers. Per that paper: The authors made TCR beta cDNA libraries by 5'RACE template switching. This switching added a universal primer site and UMIs.

Sequences were derived from PBMCs from blood, sampled on the day of vaccination. The receptors were sampled from a man aged 45 to 65 who received an inactivated influenza vaccine.

This clonotype was seen more than once but under ten times. V and J are TRBV4-2 and TRBJ1-6; TRBD1 matches at 9 bases. This CDR3 region has 15 residues. In germline, CDR1 is LGHNA, CDR2 YNFKEQ. Trimming removed 1 base from V and 8 bases from J; junction bases left unmatched: 3. CDR3 DNA sequence: TGTGCCAGCAGCCAAGCCGGGACAGGGTATTCACCCCTCCACTTT. This encodes CASSQAGTGYSPLHF.

This chain links TRBV5-1 with TRBJ2-1; TRBD2 matches 8 bases. Trimming took 4 bases from V and 7 from J; bases not matched to a gene: 10. CDR3 size: 15 residues. Germline CDR1 and CDR2: SGHRS and YFSETQ. CDR3 DNA: TGCGCCAGCAGCCTTGGGGGACTAGTAGGAAATGAGCAGTTCTTC. Protein: CASSLGGLVGNEQFF. The whole variable domain, remainder taken from reference TRBV5-1 and TRBJ2-1, is KAGVTQTPRYLIKTRGQQVTLSCSPISGHRSVSWYQQTPGQGLQFLFEYFSETQRNKGNFPGRFSGRQFSNSRSEMNVSTLELGDSALYLCASSLGGLVGNEQFFGPGTRLTVL.

This clonotype was seen only a few times. The chain joins TRBV20-1 to TRBJ2-7, with 9 positions matching TRBD1. J gave up 3 bases and V 3 bases, and 3 bases lay outside the gene matches. CDR1 is DFQATT and CDR2 is SNEGSKA in the germline V gene (reference sequence). The CDR3 length is 13 residues. The CDR3 DNA reads TGCAGTGCTAGGACAGGGGGAGTCTACGAGCAGTACTTC. Protein: CSARTGGVYEQYF.

This clonotype was counted between two and nine times. This chain joins TRBV2 and TRBJ2-7; D perhaps matches TRBD1 (5 bases). Germline V CDR1 and CDR2: SNHLY, FYNNEI. Trimming cost V 10 bases and J 6 bases, with 22 bases left between them. The CDR3 runs 14 residues. CDR3 in DNA: TGTGCCACAACCGTCCAGGGTGTGGCCTCCGAGCAGTACTTC. Amino acids: CATTVQGVASEQYF.

This clonotype was seen a few times. CDR3 sequence reads: CSARPGQGAETQYF. Written as DNA, the CDR3 is TGCAGTGCTAGACCGGGACAGGGGGCAGAGACCCAGTACTTC. The chain is built from TRBV20-1 and TRBJ2-5, with 12 bases aligning to TRBD1. This CDR3 spans 14 amino acids. Looked up from germline, CDR1 is DFQATT and CDR2 is SNEGSKA (reference sequence). V gave up 2 bases and J gave up 4 bases; unmatched junction bases: 2.

The rearrangement links TRBV25-1 to TRBJ2-5; TRBD2 might be the D (5 bases). CDR1 MGHDK and CDR2 SYGVNS come from the germline V gene. The germline V and J ends were trimmed by 5 bases and 5 bases, with 15 bases remaining between them. This CDR3 comprises 14 residues. CDR3 sequence (DNA): TGTGCCAGCAGTTCCTCGGGAAGTGGGGAGACCCAGTACTTC. Its translation is CASSSSGSGETQYF.

This clonotype was observed a few times. This chain joins TRBV19 and TRBJ2-5; no clear D. The germline gives CDR1 LNHDA, CDR2 SQIVND (reference sequence). V dropped 4 bases and J dropped 6 bases, with 12 bases sitting between them. The CDR3 loop spans 13 amino acids. DNA for the CDR3: TGTGCCAGTAGTACCTCGATAAAAAAGACCCAGTACTTC. This sequence encodes CASSTSIKKTQYF.

V gene TRBV7-9 combines with J gene TRBJ1-1; 7 bases agree with TRBD1. The CDR3 is made up of 13 amino acids. V trimming: 4 bases; J trimming: 4 bases; junction bases outside the gene matches: 3. Germline V gene sequence: CDR1 SEHNR, CDR2 FQNEAQ (reference sequence). CDR3 sequence: CASSSQGTTEAFF. The DNA of the CDR3 is TGTGCCAGCAGCTCACAGGGGACCACTGAAGCTTTCTTT.

This chain joins TRBV20-1 and TRBJ1-2; 8 bases map to TRBD1. CDR1 is DFQATT, CDR2 SNEGSKA, per germline (reference sequence). The CDR3 is 13 amino acids. The V and J ends lost 6 bases and 10 bases, in that order; junction bases with no gene match: 13. CDR3 nucleotides: TGCAGTGCCAACTCCAGGGGGCATAGGGACTACACCTTC. Translation: CSANSRGHRDYTF.